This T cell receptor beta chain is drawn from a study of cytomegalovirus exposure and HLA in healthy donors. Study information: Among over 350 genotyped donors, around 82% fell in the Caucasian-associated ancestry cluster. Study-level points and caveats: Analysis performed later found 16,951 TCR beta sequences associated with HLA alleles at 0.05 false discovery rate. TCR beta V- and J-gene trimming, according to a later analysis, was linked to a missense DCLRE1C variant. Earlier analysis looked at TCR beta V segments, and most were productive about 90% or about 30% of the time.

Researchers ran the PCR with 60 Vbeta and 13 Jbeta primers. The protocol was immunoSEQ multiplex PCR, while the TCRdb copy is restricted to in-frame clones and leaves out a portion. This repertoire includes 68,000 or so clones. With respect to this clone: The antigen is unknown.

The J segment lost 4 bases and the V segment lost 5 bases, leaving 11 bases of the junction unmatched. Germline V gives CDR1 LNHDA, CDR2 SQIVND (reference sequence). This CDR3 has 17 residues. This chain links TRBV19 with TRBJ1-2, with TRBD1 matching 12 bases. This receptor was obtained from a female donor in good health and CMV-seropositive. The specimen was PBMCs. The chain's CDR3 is CASSPDRDRGRVYGYTF. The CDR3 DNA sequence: TGTGCCAGTAGTCCCGACCGGGACAGGGGGCGCGTCTATGGCTACACCTTC. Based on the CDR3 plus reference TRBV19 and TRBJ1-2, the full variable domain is DGGITQSPKYLFRKEGQNVTLSCEQNLNHDAMYWYRQDPGQGLRLIYYSQIVNDFQKGDIAEGYSVSREKKESFPLTVTSAQKNPTAFYLCASSPDRDRGRVYGYTFGSGTRLTVV.